These 32 T cell receptor beta chains came from one sample sequenced in a study of T cells in localized non-small cell lung cancer (dated by TCRdb to the early 2020s). Receptor amplification or capture employed the immunoSEQ multiplex PCR assay. The clones in this table, taken by TCRdb from immuneACCESS, are in-frame only. Not every clone is retained; where verified, under half of the shortfall comes from an unresolved V gene, and the cause of the rest is unknown. This sample comprises about 1,500 clones, about 20% of them detected only once. Of the sample, around 15% falls within the top ten clones. The sample was lung tumor tissue, taken before any cancer treatment. The source of these receptors is a woman aged 40-70 years with stage I lung adenocarcinoma.

The V gene is TRBV11-3, the J gene TRBJ2-1; TRBD1 or TRBD2 may be the D gene (5 bases each). Germline loops: CDR1 SGHNT, CDR2 YENEEA. CDR3 length: 14 residues. Trimming removed 0 bases at V and 8 bases at J, with 11 bases between. The CDR3 reads CASSLDGTLDEQFF. CDR3 coding DNA: TGTGCCAGCAGCTTAGATGGGACGTTGGATGAGCAGTTCTTC.

This rearrangement joins TRBV28 to TRBJ1-2, with D possibly being TRBD1 (5 bases). V was cut by 7 bases and J by 0 bases, with 15 bases left in between. The CDR3 is made up of 15 amino acids. Looked up from germline, CDR1 is MDHEN and CDR2 is SYDVKM. The CDR3 bases are TGTGCCAGCAACCCGTACAGGATAACTAACTATGGCTACACCTTC. Protein product: CASNPYRITNYGYTF.

This clone came up once. V gene TRBV19 combines with J gene TRBJ1-5, with D possibly being TRBD1 (6 bases). The CDR3 runs to 14 residues. Germline values: CDR1 LNHDA, CDR2 SQIVND (reference sequence). V was trimmed by 5 bases and J by 7 bases, leaving 15 bases between them. This CDR3 is CASSLNTGNQPQHF. The CDR3 DNA follows: TGTGCCAGTAGTCTTAATACAGGGAACCAGCCCCAGCATTTT.

In its sample, this clone is medium-sized. The chain is built from TRBV6-8 and TRBJ2-5; D uncertain. Trimming left V 7 bases short and J 1 base short, with 10 bases between. CDR3 length: 13 amino acids. CDR1 and CDR2 (germline): MNHGY, SAAAGT. DNA for the CDR3: TGTGCCAGCACTCCAGCCCGCCAAGAGACCCAGTACTTC. This codes for CASTPARQETQYF.

This clone was observed a few times. V gene TRBV6-8 combines with J gene TRBJ1-5; D remains unclear. The V gene's germline CDR1 is MNHGY and CDR2 SAAAGT. The CDR3 has 15 amino acids. Trimming cost V 2 bases and J 5 bases, with 13 bases left between them. In nucleotides, the CDR3 is TGTGCCAGCAGTTACCGAGGACTGAAGCATCAGCCCCAGCATTTT. This codes for CASSYRGLKHQPQHF.

This clone was picked up a small number of times. The J gene is TRBJ1-1, the V gene TRBV6-8; D is unresolved. Germline CDR1 is MNHGY and CDR2 is SAAAGT. V was cut by 5 bases and J by 6 bases, with 19 bases left in between. CDR3 length: 15 amino acids. The CDR3 region is CASSGGSQPHPEAFF. The DNA of the CDR3 is TGTGCCAGCAGTGGCGGGTCCCAACCTCACCCTGAAGCTTTCTTT.

This clone has more than one count but fewer than ten. This sequence joins TRBV11-3 and TRBJ2-3; 10 bases agree with TRBD2. This CDR3 is 16 amino acids long. V shed 2 bases, J shed 5 bases, and the junction held 7 bases outside the gene matches. Germline V gives CDR1 SGHNT, CDR2 YENEEA. The CDR3: CASSLLAGGWGDTQYF. Here the CDR3 DNA reads TGTGCCAGCAGCTTATTAGCGGGGGGTTGGGGAGATACGCAGTATTTT.

This chain links TRBV11-3 with TRBJ2-1; a weak D match, TRBD1 (6 bases). CDR1 is SGHNT, CDR2 YENEEA, per germline. With 4 bases removed from V and 5 bases from J, the gap between germline ends came to 15 bases. The CDR3 covers 15 residues. The CDR3 DNA sequence: TGTGCCAGCAGCTCTCAGGGGCTCCCTGACAATGAGCAGTTCTTC. Protein product: CASSSQGLPDNEQFF. The full variable domain, with the rest looked up from reference TRBV11-3 and TRBJ2-1, is EAGVVQSPRYKIIEKKQPVAFWCNPISGHNTLYWYLQNLGQGPELLIRYENEEAVDDSQLPKDRFSAERLKGVDSTLKIQPAELGDSAVYLCASSSQGLPDNEQFFGPGTRLTVL.

J is TRBJ1-3 and V is TRBV28; tentatively, D is TRBD1 (6 bases). Germline assignment: CDR1 MDHEN and CDR2 SYDVKM. The CDR3 totals 15 residues. Trimming cost V 6 bases and J 0 bases, with 12 bases left between them. CDR3 in DNA: TGTGCCAGCAGCCACAGGGTGAGCTCTGGAAACACCATATATTTT. Encoded protein: CASSHRVSSGNTIYF.

This clone was observed a few times. The chain carries TRBV6-8 and TRBJ2-1; 10 bases align to TRBD1. CDR3 length equals 15 residues. Germline loops: CDR1 MNHGY, CDR2 SAAAGT. The V gene end was trimmed by 4 bases and the J gene end by 2 bases; junction bases not matched to a gene: 2. In DNA form, the CDR3 reads TGTGCCAGCAGTTCCGGACAGGGGGCCTACAATGAGCAGTTCTTC. It specifies CASSSGQGAYNEQFF.

In its sample, this clone was seen a few times. This chain links TRBV30 with TRBJ1-2; D is unresolved. The CDR3 has 13 amino acids. CDR1 is GTSNPN, CDR2 SVGIG, per germline (reference sequence). With 8 bases removed from V and 4 bases from J, the gap between germline ends came to 17 bases. CDR3 bases: TGTGCCCGAGACATTCGCTATGGCTATGGCTACACCTTC. This translates into CARDIRYGYGYTF.

This chain uses TRBV18 with TRBJ2-3; D not certain. The CDR3 is 15 residues long. The germline V gene has CDR1 KGHSH and CDR2 LQKENI. Trimming removed 4 bases from V and 2 bases from J, with 13 bases in between. CDR3 coding DNA: TGTGCCAGCTCACAAGTCCCTCTCCACACAGATACGCAGTATTTT. It is translated as CASSQVPLHTDTQYF.

The chain is built from TRBV11-3 and TRBJ2-1; weak D call: TRBD1 (5 bases). V was trimmed by 6 bases and J by 0 bases, leaving 12 bases between them. The CDR3 length is 15 residues. Germline assignment: CDR1 SGHNT and CDR2 YENEEA. The CDR3 loop reads CASRNTGRSYNEQFF. In DNA, the CDR3 is TGTGCCAGCAGAAACACAGGACGCTCCTACAATGAGCAGTTCTTC.

There are a few counts of this clone. The chain links TRBV9 to TRBJ2-1; D ambiguous. Germline CDR1 reads SGDLS; CDR2 reads YYNGEE. The CDR3 loop spans 16 amino acids. Trimming removed 0 bases from V and 0 bases from J, with 10 bases in between. DNA of the CDR3: TGTGCCAGCAGCGTAGAGGGCCTTAGCTCCTACAATGAGCAGTTCTTC. Its protein product is CASSVEGLSSYNEQFF. Looking up the rest from reference TRBV9 and TRBJ2-1 gives the full variable domain: DSGVTQTPKHLITATGQRVTLRCSPRSGDLSVYWYQQSLDQGLQFLIQYYNGEERAKGNILERFSAQQFPDLHSELNLSSLELGDSALYFCASSVEGLSSYNEQFFGPGTRLTVL.

The rearrangement joins TRBV9 to TRBJ2-3; no clear D gene. The CDR3 runs to 13 residues. In germline, CDR1 is SGDLS, CDR2 YYNGEE. V shed 3 bases and J shed 2 bases, with 7 bases lying between them. CDR3 protein: CASSASPTDTQYF. The CDR3, as DNA: TGTGCCAGCAGCGCCTCCCCCACAGATACGCAGTATTTT.

This clone was picked up a small number of times. V is TRBV23-1 and J is TRBJ1-4; 10 nucleotides line up with TRBD1. TRBV23-1 is filed as an ORF, its function uncertain. Trimming cost V 1 base and J 3 bases; bases outside gene matches: 11. This CDR3 comprises 19 residues. Written as DNA, the CDR3 is TGCGCCAGCAGTCAATTAAACGGGACAGGGGTGGTGGCTAATGAAAAACTGTTTTTT. This gives the protein CASSQLNGTGVVANEKLFF.

The chain is built from TRBV19 and TRBJ2-2, with D possibly being TRBD1 (5 bases). The V and J ends lost 2 bases and 0 bases respectively, with 7 bases between them. The length of the CDR3 is 15 residues. Germline loops: CDR1 LNHDA, CDR2 SQIVND (reference sequence). CDR3 bases: TGTGCCAGTAGTATACAGGGCTCGAACACCGGGGAGCTGTTTTTT. This encodes CASSIQGSNTGELFF. The full variable domain, its missing parts supplied by reference TRBV19 and TRBJ2-2, is DGGITQSPKYLFRKEGQNVTLSCEQNLNHDAMYWYRQDPGQGLRLIYYSQIVNDFQKGDIAEGYSVSREKKESFPLTVTSAQKNPTAFYLCASSIQGSNTGELFFGEGSRLTVL.

This chain connects TRBV19 to TRBJ1-2, with D maybe TRBD1 (5 bases). Germline V gene lookup returns CDR1 LNHDA and CDR2 SQIVND (reference sequence). V shed 5 bases and J shed 0 bases, with 10 bases lying between them. This CDR3 spans 14 amino acids. CDR3 DNA sequence: TGTGCCAGTAGTCCGGGACTTACTAACTATGGCTACACCTTC. Residues: CASSPGLTNYGYTF. The whole variable domain, remainder taken from reference TRBV19 and TRBJ1-2, is DGGITQSPKYLFRKEGQNVTLSCEQNLNHDAMYWYRQDPGQGLRLIYYSQIVNDFQKGDIAEGYSVSREKKESFPLTVTSAQKNPTAFYLCASSPGLTNYGYTFGSGTRLTVV.

V gene TRBV28 combines with J gene TRBJ1-6, with D possibly matching TRBD1 (5 bases). The germline CDR1 and CDR2 sequences are MDHEN and SYDVKM. V was clipped by 3 bases and J by 7 bases, with 10 bases between them. CDR3 length: 14 residues. The CDR3 loop is CASSFRAGNSPLHF. In nucleotides, the CDR3 is TGTGCCAGCAGTTTTAGGGCAGGGAATTCACCCCTCCACTTT.

The J gene is TRBJ2-1, the V gene TRBV5-1; D may be TRBD2 (6 bases). Germline CDR1 is SGHRS and CDR2 is YFSETQ. The CDR3 sequence is 16 residues long. Trimming removed 4 bases at V and 2 bases at J, with 16 bases between. The CDR3 reads CASSQVGGGPYNEQFF. The CDR3 DNA sequence: TGCGCCAGCAGCCAAGTCGGGGGAGGCCCCTACAATGAGCAGTTCTTC.

The V call is TRBV6-8, the J call TRBJ2-7; maybe TRBD1 (5 bases). In germline, CDR1 is MNHGY, CDR2 SAAAGT. The CDR3 totals 15 residues. The germline V and J ends were trimmed by 9 bases and 2 bases, with 20 bases remaining between them. The CDR3 loop reads CASRVLQVSAYEQYF. Written as DNA, the CDR3 is TGTGCCAGTCGCGTTTTACAGGTCTCTGCCTACGAGCAGTACTTC.

This clone is labeled medium-sized. The rearrangement joins TRBV9 to TRBJ2-2, with TRBD1 as a possible D gene (6 bases). The CDR3 covers 17 residues. Germline loops: CDR1 SGDLS, CDR2 YYNGEE. With 0 bases removed from V and 2 bases from J, the gap between germline ends came to 14 bases. CDR3 in amino acids: CASSVDAGQFNTGELFF. Written as DNA, the CDR3 is TGTGCCAGCAGCGTAGATGCTGGACAGTTTAACACCGGGGAGCTGTTTTTT.

The table lists this clone with a few counts. The chain is built from TRBV6-8 and TRBJ1-6; unclear D gene. Germline-derived CDR1 and CDR2 are MNHGY and SAAAGT. Trimming removed 5 bases from V and 0 bases from J, with 11 bases in between. CDR3 length equals 16 residues. The CDR3 DNA reads TGTGCCAGCAGTCCTCGACAATTCTCCTATAATTCACCCCTCCACTTT. Translated: CASSPRQFSYNSPLHF.

The J gene is TRBJ2-6, the V gene TRBV11-3, with unresolved D. This CDR3 has 16 amino acids. The germline CDR1 and CDR2 sequences are SGHNT and YENEEA. Trimming took 5 bases from V and 4 from J, leaving 15 bases between them. CDR3 DNA sequence: TGTGCCAGCAGCGCTACAGCGTTCCGAGGGGCCAACGTCCTGACTTTC. This encodes CASSATAFRGANVLTF.

CDR3 coding DNA: TGTGCCAGCAGTGCTGAAGTCACAGATACGCAGTATTTT. Protein product: CASSAEVTDTQYF. V usage is TRBV6-8 and J usage is TRBJ2-3; D uncertain. This CDR3 is built from 13 residues. With 5 bases removed from V and 2 bases from J, the gap between germline ends came to 8 bases. Germline assignment: CDR1 MNHGY and CDR2 SAAAGT.

This clone was observed a handful of times. The chain recombines TRBV6-8 with TRBJ1-3; TRBD1 might be the D (5 bases). Trimming cost V 2 bases and J 3 bases, with 11 bases left between them. Germline CDR1 is MNHGY and CDR2 is SAAAGT. The length of the CDR3 is 15 residues. This CDR3 is CASSYGAGYGNTIYF. The CDR3 coding sequence is TGTGCCAGCAGTTACGGGGCCGGGTATGGAAACACCATATATTTT.

There are a few counts of this clone. V usage is TRBV19 and J usage is TRBJ1-2; 7 bases are a match to TRBD1. Germline loops: CDR1 LNHDA, CDR2 SQIVND (reference sequence). J was trimmed by 7 bases and V by 4 bases; bases with no gene match: 3. This CDR3 region has 12 residues. Here the CDR3 reads CASSKGALGYTF. CDR3 nucleotides: TGTGCCAGTAGTAAGGGGGCGCTTGGCTACACCTTC.

This CDR3 is CASSLTGTLNEKLFF. In nucleotides, the CDR3 is TGTGCCAGCAGCTTGACCGGGACATTGAACGAAAAACTGTTTTTT. The rearrangement links TRBV11-3 to TRBJ1-4, with D possibly TRBD1 on 6 matching bases. CDR1 SGHNT and CDR2 YENEEA come from the germline V gene. The V and J ends lost 3 bases and 8 bases respectively, with 16 bases between them. The CDR3 is 15 amino acids.

The chain is built from TRBV6-1 and TRBJ1-1; TRBD1 matches at 7 bases. The CDR3 extends over 14 amino acids. Germline loops: CDR1 MNHNS, CDR2 SASEGT. The trim removed 1 base at V and 4 bases at J, leaving 3 bases unmatched. Here the CDR3 reads CASSEVGQATEAFF. CDR3 sequence (DNA): TGTGCCAGCAGTGAAGTCGGACAGGCCACTGAAGCTTTCTTT.

This clone is medium-sized by share. The genes are TRBV11-3 and TRBJ1-1, with D maybe TRBD1 (6 bases). The CDR3 consists of 17 residues. Germline CDR1 SGHNT, CDR2 YENEEA. The ends were cut back, 5 bases at V and 3 bases at J, with 22 bases in the middle. Here the CDR3 DNA reads TGTGCCAGCAGCCCCGGACCCTACAGGGAGGGGGACACTGAAGCTTTCTTT. It codes for CASSPGPYREGDTEAFF.

The chain recombines TRBV19 with TRBJ1-5; no definite D call. CDR3 size: 14 residues. CDR1 LNHDA and CDR2 SQIVND come from the germline V gene (reference sequence). The germline V and J ends were trimmed by 2 bases and 3 bases, with 8 bases remaining between them. The CDR3 sequence is CASSISGDNQPQHF. The CDR3 bases are TGTGCCAGTAGTATATCCGGGGACAATCAGCCCCAGCATTTT.

This clone is deemed medium-sized. CDR3 DNA: TGTGCCAGCAGTTACTCGAGTCTCAGGGGGCAAGGTGAAAAACTGTTTTTT. This translates into CASSYSSLRGQGEKLFF. This rearrangement joins TRBV6-8 to TRBJ1-4; 8 bases match TRBD1. The germline V gene encodes CDR1 MNHGY and CDR2 SAAAGT. The ends lost 0 bases at V and 7 bases at J; junction bases unmatched: 10. The CDR3 is 17 amino acids.